The sample holds one count of the clone carrying this T cell receptor beta chain. The antigen is not known. Treatment of the sample: roughly 18 received Ad26.COV2.S at low or high dose, single or two shots; about 5 received placebo; per-sample allocation not given. All samples were drawn on day 63, counting from the first vaccine or placebo injection. The CDR3 runs 16 residues. Germline CDR1 is PRHDT and CDR2 is FYEKMQ (reference sequence). The junction had 9 bases not matched to a gene; V was cut back by 0 bases and J by 4 bases. The data are from a study of Ad26.COV2.S vaccination and SARS-CoV-2 variants. The study's findings and limits: Compared with placebo recipients, vaccine recipients had higher spike-specific TCR breadth.

Clones were read by immunoSEQ multiplex PCR, and TCRdb kept only the in-frame ones, dropping some. The data show roughly 380,000 clones, about 85% seen once. The input for sequencing was peripheral blood, taken in a trial of Ad26.COV2.S vaccine versus placebo. The receptor's source is a person between 18 and 65 years old who received the Ad26.COV2.S COVID-19 vaccine or a placebo. J is TRBJ2-7 and V is TRBV13; 7 bases agree with TRBD2. CDR3 DNA: TGTGCCAGCAGCTTAGGCACGACGGGGGGTGGTTACGAGCAGTACTTC. Amino acid sequence: CASSLGTTGGGYEQYF.